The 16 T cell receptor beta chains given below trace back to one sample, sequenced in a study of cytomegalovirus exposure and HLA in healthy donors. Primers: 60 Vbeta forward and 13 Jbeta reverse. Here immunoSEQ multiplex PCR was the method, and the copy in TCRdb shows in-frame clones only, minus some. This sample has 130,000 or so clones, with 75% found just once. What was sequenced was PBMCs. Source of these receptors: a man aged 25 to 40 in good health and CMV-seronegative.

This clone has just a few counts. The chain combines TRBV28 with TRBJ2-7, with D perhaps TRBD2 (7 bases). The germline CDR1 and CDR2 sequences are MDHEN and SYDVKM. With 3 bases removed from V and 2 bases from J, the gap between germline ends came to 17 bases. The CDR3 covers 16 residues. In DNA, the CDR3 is TGTGCCAGCAGTTTTCCGCCGGGGGCGGGGGCCTACGAGCAGTACTTC. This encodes CASSFPPGAGAYEQYF.

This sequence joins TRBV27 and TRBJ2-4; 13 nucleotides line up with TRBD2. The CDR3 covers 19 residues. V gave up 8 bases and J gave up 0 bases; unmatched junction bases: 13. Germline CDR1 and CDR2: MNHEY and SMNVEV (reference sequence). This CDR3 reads CASGQRTSGSWKAKNIQYF. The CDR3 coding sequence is TGTGCCAGCGGCCAACGGACTAGCGGGAGTTGGAAAGCCAAAAACATTCAGTACTTC.

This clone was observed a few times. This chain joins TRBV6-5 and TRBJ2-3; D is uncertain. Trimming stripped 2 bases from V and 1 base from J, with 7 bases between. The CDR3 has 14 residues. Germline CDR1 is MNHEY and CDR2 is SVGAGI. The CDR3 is CASSYGSGTDTQYF. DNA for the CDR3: TGTGCCAGCAGTTACGGAAGCGGCACAGATACGCAGTATTTT.

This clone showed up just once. The chain's CDR3 is CSAFIRAGGYTF. CDR3 bases: TGCAGCGCGTTCATAAGGGCGGGCGGCTACACCTTC. V and J are TRBV29-1 and TRBJ1-2; no definite D call. Germline CDR1 and CDR2: SQVTM and ANQGSEA. V lost 7 bases, J lost 8 bases, and 17 bases lay in between. The length of the CDR3 is 12 residues.

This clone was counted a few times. CDR3 sequence: CASSWGQQETQYF. CDR3 nucleotide sequence: TGTGCCAGCAGCTGGGGACAGCAAGAGACCCAGTACTTC. The chain links TRBV11-2 to TRBJ2-5; 7 bases fit TRBD1. The V segment lost 4 bases and the J segment 2 bases; nucleotides outside the gene matches: 1. The CDR3 is made up of 13 amino acids. Looked up from germline, CDR1 is SGHAT and CDR2 is FQNNGV.

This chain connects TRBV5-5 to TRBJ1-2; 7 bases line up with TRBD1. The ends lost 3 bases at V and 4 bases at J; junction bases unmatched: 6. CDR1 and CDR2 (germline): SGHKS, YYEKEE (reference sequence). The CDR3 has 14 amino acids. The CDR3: CASSSGQEAYGYTF. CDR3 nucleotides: TGTGCCAGCAGCTCCGGACAGGAAGCCTATGGCTACACCTTC.

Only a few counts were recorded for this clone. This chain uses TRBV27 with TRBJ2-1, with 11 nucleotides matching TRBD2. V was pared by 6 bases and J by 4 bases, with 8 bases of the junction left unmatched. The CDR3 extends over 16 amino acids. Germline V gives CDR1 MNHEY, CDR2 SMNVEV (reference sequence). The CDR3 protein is CASRAGTSGAYNEQFF. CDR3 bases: TGTGCCAGCAGAGCTGGGACTAGCGGAGCATACAATGAGCAGTTCTTC.

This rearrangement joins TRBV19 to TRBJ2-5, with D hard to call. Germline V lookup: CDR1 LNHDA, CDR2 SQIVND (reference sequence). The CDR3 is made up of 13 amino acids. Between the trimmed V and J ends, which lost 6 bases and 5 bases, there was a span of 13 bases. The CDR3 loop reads CASRSGPRETQYF. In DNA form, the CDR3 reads TGTGCCAGTAGGTCAGGCCCCCGGGAGACCCAGTACTTC.

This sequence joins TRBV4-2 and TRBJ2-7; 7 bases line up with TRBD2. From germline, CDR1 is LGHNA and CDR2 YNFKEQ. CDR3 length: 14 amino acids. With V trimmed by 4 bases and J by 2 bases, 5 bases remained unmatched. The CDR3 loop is CASSPSAGAYEQYF. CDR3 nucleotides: TGTGCCAGCAGCCCTTCCGCGGGGGCCTACGAGCAGTACTTC.

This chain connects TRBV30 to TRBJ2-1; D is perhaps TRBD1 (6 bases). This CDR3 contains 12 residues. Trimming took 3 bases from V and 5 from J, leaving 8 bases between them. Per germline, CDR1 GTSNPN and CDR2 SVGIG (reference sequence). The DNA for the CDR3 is TGTGCCTGGAGCAGGGGACACAATGAGCAGTTCTTC. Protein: CAWSRGHNEQFF.

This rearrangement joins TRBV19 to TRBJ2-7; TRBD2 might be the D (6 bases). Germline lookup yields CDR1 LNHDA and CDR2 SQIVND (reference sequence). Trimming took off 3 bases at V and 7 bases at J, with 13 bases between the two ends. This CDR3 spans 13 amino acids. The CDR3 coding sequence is TGTGCCAGTAGTATCCGGGGAGGAGGAGAGCAGTACTTC. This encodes CASSIRGGGEQYF.

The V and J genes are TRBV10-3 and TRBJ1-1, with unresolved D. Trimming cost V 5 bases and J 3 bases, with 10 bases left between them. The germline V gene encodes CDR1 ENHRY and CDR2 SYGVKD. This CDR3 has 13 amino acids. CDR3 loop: CAISKDGDTEAFF. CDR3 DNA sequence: TGTGCCATCAGTAAGGACGGGGACACTGAAGCTTTCTTT.

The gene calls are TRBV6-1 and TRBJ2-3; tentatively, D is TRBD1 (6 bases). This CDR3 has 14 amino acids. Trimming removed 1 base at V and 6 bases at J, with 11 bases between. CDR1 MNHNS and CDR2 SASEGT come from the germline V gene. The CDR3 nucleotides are TGTGCCAGCAGTGAAGGGGCAGGGGTGGATACGCAGTATTTT. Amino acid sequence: CASSEGAGVDTQYF.

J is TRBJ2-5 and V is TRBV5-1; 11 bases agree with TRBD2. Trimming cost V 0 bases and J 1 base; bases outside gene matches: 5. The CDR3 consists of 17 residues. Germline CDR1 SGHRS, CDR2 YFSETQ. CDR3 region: CASSLEVAGGRQETQYF. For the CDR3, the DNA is TGCGCCAGCAGCTTGGAGGTAGCGGGGGGGCGCCAAGAGACCCAGTACTTC.

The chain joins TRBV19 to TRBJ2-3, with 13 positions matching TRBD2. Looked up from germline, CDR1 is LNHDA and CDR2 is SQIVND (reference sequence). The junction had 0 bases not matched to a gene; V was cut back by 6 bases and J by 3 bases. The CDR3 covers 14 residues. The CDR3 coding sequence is TGTGCCAGTAGGACTAGCGGGGGGACAGATACGCAGTATTTT. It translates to CASRTSGGTDTQYF.

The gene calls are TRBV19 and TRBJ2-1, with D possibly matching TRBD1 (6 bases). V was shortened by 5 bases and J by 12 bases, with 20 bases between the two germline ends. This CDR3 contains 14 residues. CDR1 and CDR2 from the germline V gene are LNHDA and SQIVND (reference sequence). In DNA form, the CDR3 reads TGTGCCAGTAGTTTACAACCGGACAGTGACGGGCAGTTCTTC. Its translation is CASSLQPDSDGQFF.